A selection of T cell receptor beta chains follows, all from one sample in a study of blood T cell repertoires in COVID-19. Sequencing was performed with immunoSEQ multiplex PCR; in TCRdb, only in-frame clones are kept and a portion is missing. The table lists some 200,000 clones, around 85% of them singletons, with approximately 9.8% in the top ten. Sequenced sample: peripheral blood. These TCRs come from a woman aged 80 or over with acute or convalescent COVID-19. Both conserved end residues are part of each CDR3. A D gene is named only where the DNA matches it firmly. Expanded clones are given a class, and other clones once, few, many or no size at all.

v_gene: TRBV27
abundance: .
j_gene: TRBJ1-1
d_gene: .
CDR3aa: CASSSRRNTEAFF
CDR3nt: TGTGCCAGCAGTTCCCGGAGGAACACTGAAGCTTTCTTT

v_gene: TRBV2
abundance: .
j_gene: TRBJ2-6
d_gene: TRBD1
CDR3aa: CASRRDRAGANVLTF
CDR3nt: TGTGCCAGCAGGAGGGACAGGGCTGGGGCCAACGTCCTGACTTTC

v_gene: TRBV4-3
abundance: .
j_gene: TRBJ1-2
d_gene: .
CDR3aa: CASSQDRDYGYTF
CDR3nt: TGCGCCAGCAGCCAAGACCGGGATTATGGCTACACCTTC

v_gene: TRBV5-1
abundance: .
j_gene: TRBJ1-4
d_gene: .
CDR3aa: CASSFSGGEGEKLFF
CDR3nt: TGCGCCAGCAGCTTTTCTGGGGGCGAAGGTGAAAAACTGTTTTTT

v_gene: TRBV6-6
abundance: .
j_gene: TRBJ2-5
d_gene: .
CDR3aa: CASSPRVPDSPGETQYF
CDR3nt: TGTGCCAGCAGTCCCCGTGTCCCAGACAGCCCTGGGGAGACCCAGTACTTC

v_gene: TRBV5-1
abundance: .
j_gene: TRBJ2-5
d_gene: .
CDR3aa: CASSLGLETQYF
CDR3nt: TGCGCCAGCAGCTTGGGTCTGGAGACCCAGTACTTC

v_gene: TRBV6-6
abundance: .
j_gene: TRBJ1-5
d_gene: .
CDR3aa: CASSRQAGQPQHF
CDR3nt: TGTGCCAGCAGTCGGCAGGCGGGACAGCCCCAGCATTTT

v_gene: TRBV19
abundance: few
j_gene: TRBJ2-6
d_gene: TRBD1
CDR3aa: CASMGQAANVLTF
CDR3nt: TGTGCCAGTATGGGACAGGCGGCCAACGTCCTGACTTTC

v_gene: TRBV7-9
abundance: .
j_gene: TRBJ2-7
d_gene: .
CDR3aa: CASSLGGGWEQYF
CDR3nt: TGTGCCAGCAGCTTAGGGGGAGGATGGGAGCAGTACTTC

v_gene: TRBV7-2
abundance: .
j_gene: TRBJ2-5
d_gene: .
CDR3aa: CASSPYQETQYF
CDR3nt: TGTGCCAGCAGCCCGTACCAAGAGACCCAGTACTTC

v_gene: TRBV7-2
abundance: .
j_gene: TRBJ2-1
d_gene: .
CDR3aa: CASSLEERAYNEQFF
CDR3nt: TGTGCCAGCAGCCTCGAGGAGCGGGCCTACAATGAGCAGTTCTTC

v_gene: TRBV9
abundance: .
j_gene: TRBJ2-5
d_gene: .
CDR3aa: CASSVGGRGPQETQYF
CDR3nt: TGTGCCAGCAGCGTAGGTGGCAGGGGACCTCAAGAGACCCAGTACTTC

v_gene: TRBV2
abundance: .
j_gene: TRBJ2-7
d_gene: TRBD1
CDR3aa: CASSVGTGDSYEQYF
CDR3nt: TGTGCCAGCAGTGTAGGGACAGGGGATAGCTACGAGCAGTACTTC

v_gene: TRBV18
abundance: .
j_gene: TRBJ2-7
d_gene: .
CDR3aa: CASSATSYEQYF
CDR3nt: TGTGCCAGCTCGGCGACTTCCTACGAGCAGTACTTC

v_gene: TRBV6-1
abundance: .
j_gene: TRBJ2-2
d_gene: TRBD2
CDR3aa: CASSELEKREGVTGELFF
CDR3nt: TGTGCCAGCAGTGAACTTGAGAAGCGGGAGGGCGTCACCGGGGAGCTGTTTTTT

v_gene: TRBV16
abundance: .
j_gene: TRBJ2-7
d_gene: TRBD2
CDR3aa: CASNPLGTSGGWSSYEQYF
CDR3nt: TGTGCCAGCAACCCACTAGGGACTAGCGGGGGCTGGAGCTCCTACGAGCAGTACTTC

v_gene: TRBV30
abundance: .
j_gene: TRBJ1-2
d_gene: .
CDR3aa: CAWSQGLLSGYTF
CDR3nt: TGTGCCTGGAGCCAGGGCCTCCTCAGTGGCTACACCTTC

v_gene: TRBV4-3
abundance: .
j_gene: TRBJ2-7
d_gene: TRBD2
CDR3aa: CASSQELLAGAEQYF
CDR3nt: TGCGCCAGCAGCCAAGAATTGCTAGCGGGGGCTGAGCAGTACTTC

v_gene: TRBV30
abundance: .
j_gene: TRBJ2-6
d_gene: .
CDR3aa: CAWSHPTSGANVLTF
CDR3nt: TGTGCCTGGAGCCACCCCACTTCTGGGGCCAACGTCCTGACTTTC

v_gene: TRBV5-6
abundance: .
j_gene: TRBJ1-4
d_gene: .
CDR3aa: CASSLASGHYGEKLFF
CDR3nt: TGTGCCAGCAGCTTGGCCTCGGGACATTATGGTGAAAAACTGTTTTTT

v_gene: TRBV10-3
abundance: .
j_gene: TRBJ2-5
d_gene: TRBD2
CDR3aa: CAISEAVAGVGETQYF
CDR3nt: TGTGCCATCAGTGAGGCGGTAGCGGGAGTAGGAGAGACCCAGTACTTC

v_gene: TRBV7-2
abundance: .
j_gene: TRBJ1-1
d_gene: .
CDR3aa: CASSLGPGNTEAFF
CDR3nt: TGTGCCAGCAGCTTAGGTCCGGGGAACACTGAAGCTTTCTTT

v_gene: TRBV2
abundance: .
j_gene: TRBJ2-7
d_gene: TRBD1
CDR3aa: CASSAGRGDRVHYEQYF
CDR3nt: TGTGCCAGCAGTGCGGGGAGAGGGGACAGGGTCCACTACGAGCAGTACTTC

v_gene: TRBV9
abundance: .
j_gene: TRBJ1-3
d_gene: .
CDR3aa: CASSKGGRGTGNTIYF
CDR3nt: TGTGCCAGCAGCAAAGGAGGCAGGGGAACTGGAAACACCATATATTTT

v_gene: TRBV11-2
abundance: once
j_gene: TRBJ1-1
d_gene: .
CDR3aa: CASSYGDTSNTEAFF
CDR3nt: TGTGCCAGCAGCTACGGGGACACTTCGAACACTGAAGCTTTCTTT

v_gene: TRBV25-1
abundance: .
j_gene: TRBJ2-2
d_gene: .
CDR3aa: CASSESRALPGELFF
CDR3nt: TGTGCCAGCAGTGAATCGCGGGCGTTACCCGGGGAGCTGTTTTTT

v_gene: TRBV4-2
abundance: .
j_gene: TRBJ2-3
d_gene: TRBD2
CDR3aa: CASSQEYSGSDTQYF
CDR3nt: TGTGCCAGCAGCCAAGAGTACAGCGGGAGTGATACGCAGTATTTT

v_gene: TRBV10-1
abundance: few
j_gene: TRBJ1-2
d_gene: .
CDR3aa: CASSVPPANYGYTF
CDR3nt: TGCGCCAGCTCCGTGCCGCCAGCTAACTATGGCTACACCTTC

v_gene: TRBV5-4
abundance: .
j_gene: TRBJ2-5
d_gene: TRBD1
CDR3aa: CASSFGTGTETQYF
CDR3nt: TGTGCCAGCAGTTTCGGGACAGGGACGGAGACCCAGTACTTC

v_gene: TRBV7-9
abundance: .
j_gene: TRBJ1-2
d_gene: .
CDR3aa: CASSLVGGGLYGYTF
CDR3nt: TGTGCCAGCAGCTTAGTGGGCGGGGGCCTCTATGGCTACACCTTC

v_gene: TRBV6-1
abundance: .
j_gene: TRBJ1-2
d_gene: TRBD1
CDR3aa: CASSGTDYGYTF
CDR3nt: TGTGCCAGCAGCGGGACAGACTATGGCTACACCTTC

v_gene: TRBV19
abundance: .
j_gene: TRBJ1-2
d_gene: .
CDR3aa: CASSAQEGAYGYTF
CDR3nt: TGTGCCAGTAGCGCCCAGGAGGGCGCCTATGGCTACACCTTC

v_gene: TRBV21-1
abundance: .
j_gene: TRBJ2-5
d_gene: .
CDR3aa: CASSARDRGKETQYF
CDR3nt: TGTGCCAGCAGCGCCCGGGACAGGGGGAAAGAGACCCAGTACTTC

v_gene: TRBV5-1
abundance: .
j_gene: TRBJ1-2
d_gene: .
CDR3aa: CASSWEPRDKGYTF
CDR3nt: TGCGCCAGCAGCTGGGAGCCCCGGGACAAAGGCTACACCTTC

v_gene: TRBV11-2
abundance: .
j_gene: TRBJ2-3
d_gene: TRBD2
CDR3aa: CASSSGAELAGGPDTQYF
CDR3nt: TGTGCCAGCAGCTCTGGCGCCGAACTAGCGGGGGGACCGGATACGCAGTATTTT

v_gene: TRBV19
abundance: once
j_gene: TRBJ2-3
d_gene: .
CDR3aa: CASMDTSTDTQYF
CDR3nt: TGTGCCAGTATGGACACCAGCACAGATACGCAGTATTTT

v_gene: TRBV5-6
abundance: .
j_gene: TRBJ2-7
d_gene: TRBD2
CDR3aa: CASSWGDSGTTYEQYF
CDR3nt: TGTGCCAGCAGCTGGGGGGATAGCGGGACTACCTACGAGCAGTACTTC

v_gene: TRBV5-4
abundance: once
j_gene: TRBJ2-7
d_gene: TRBD1
CDR3aa: CASSSGQVPYEQYF
CDR3nt: TGTGCCAGCAGCTCGGGACAGGTGCCCTACGAGCAGTACTTC

v_gene: TRBV11-2
abundance: .
j_gene: TRBJ2-5
d_gene: TRBD2
CDR3aa: CASSLGLAGGVVRETQYF
CDR3nt: TGTGCCAGCAGCCTCGGACTAGCGGGGGGGGTAGTACGGGAGACCCAGTACTTC

v_gene: TRBV9
abundance: few
j_gene: TRBJ1-4
d_gene: TRBD1
CDR3aa: CASSAHRGLLTNEKLFF
CDR3nt: TGTGCCAGCAGCGCGCACAGGGGATTGTTGACTAATGAAAAACTGTTTTTT

v_gene: TRBV2
abundance: .
j_gene: TRBJ1-1
d_gene: TRBD1
CDR3aa: CASSSDRDTEAFF
CDR3nt: TGTGCCAGCAGTTCCGACAGGGACACTGAAGCTTTCTTT

v_gene: TRBV11-3
abundance: .
j_gene: TRBJ2-1
d_gene: TRBD2
CDR3aa: CASSSRTSGGNEQFF
CDR3nt: TGTGCCAGCAGCTCCCGGACTAGCGGGGGTAATGAGCAGTTCTTC

v_gene: TRBV11-3
abundance: .
j_gene: TRBJ2-1
d_gene: TRBD1
CDR3aa: CASSYRSGTGGYNEQFF
CDR3nt: TGTGCCAGCAGTTACAGATCCGGGACAGGGGGGTACAATGAGCAGTTCTTC

v_gene: TRBV7-2
abundance: once
j_gene: TRBJ1-5
d_gene: .
CDR3aa: CASSPGGISNQPQHF
CDR3nt: TGTGCCAGCAGCCCGGGGGGGATCAGCAATCAGCCCCAGCATTTT

v_gene: TRBV7-2
abundance: .
j_gene: TRBJ1-2
d_gene: .
CDR3aa: CASSLDGYGYTF
CDR3nt: TGTGCCAGCAGCTTAGACGGCTATGGCTACACCTTC

v_gene: TRBV3-1/TRBV3-2
abundance: .
j_gene: TRBJ2-5
d_gene: TRBD2
CDR3aa: CASSRPGLALQETQYF
CDR3nt: TGTGCCAGCAGCCGACCGGGACTAGCGCTTCAAGAGACCCAGTACTTC

v_gene: TRBV4-3
abundance: .
j_gene: TRBJ1-6
d_gene: TRBD1
CDR3aa: CASRDRGDSPLHF
CDR3nt: TGCGCCAGCAGGGACAGGGGTGATTCACCCCTCCACTTT

v_gene: TRBV6-5
abundance: .
j_gene: TRBJ1-6
d_gene: .
CDR3aa: CASSPLGEDSPLHF
CDR3nt: TGTGCCAGCAGTCCCTTAGGGGAAGACTCACCCCTCCACTTT

v_gene: TRBV12-5
abundance: .
j_gene: TRBJ1-5
d_gene: .
CDR3aa: CASGLAGDQPQHF
CDR3nt: TGTGCTAGTGGTTTGGCAGGGGACCAGCCCCAGCATTTT

v_gene: TRBV5-4
abundance: .
j_gene: TRBJ2-1
d_gene: TRBD2
CDR3aa: CASSLGLAGGPWQFF
CDR3nt: TGTGCCAGCAGCCTGGGACTAGCGGGGGGGCCGTGGCAGTTCTTC

v_gene: TRBV18
abundance: .
j_gene: TRBJ2-5
d_gene: TRBD2
CDR3aa: CASSPSGGTQYF
CDR3nt: TGTGCCAGCTCACCCAGCGGGGGGACCCAGTACTTC

v_gene: TRBV6-5
abundance: .
j_gene: TRBJ2-5
d_gene: TRBD2
CDR3aa: CASSYSGGSGTQYF
CDR3nt: TGTGCCAGCAGTTACTCGGGCGGGAGTGGGACCCAGTACTTC

v_gene: TRBV12-5
abundance: once
j_gene: TRBJ2-5
d_gene: .
CDR3aa: CASGAQGGGGETQYF
CDR3nt: TGTGCTAGTGGCGCCCAGGGGGGCGGCGGGGAGACCCAGTACTTC

v_gene: TRBV10-3
abundance: .
j_gene: TRBJ1-1
d_gene: TRBD1
CDR3aa: CAISEGQGANTEAFF
CDR3nt: TGTGCCATCAGTGAGGGGCAGGGGGCAAACACTGAAGCTTTCTTT

v_gene: TRBV28
abundance: .
j_gene: TRBJ1-2
d_gene: .
CDR3aa: CASSITGFGYTF
CDR3nt: TGTGCCAGCAGTATCACAGGGTTTGGCTACACCTTC

v_gene: TRBV6-5
abundance: .
j_gene: TRBJ2-6
d_gene: .
CDR3aa: CASKGGANVLTF
CDR3nt: TGTGCCAGTAAGGGGGGGGCCAACGTCCTGACTTTC

v_gene: TRBV27
abundance: .
j_gene: TRBJ1-6
d_gene: .
CDR3aa: CASSLKGVIGSPLHF
CDR3nt: TGTGCCAGCAGTTTGAAGGGGGTCATAGGATCACCCCTCCACTTT

v_gene: TRBV30
abundance: .
j_gene: TRBJ1-5
d_gene: TRBD1
CDR3aa: CAWSGYAGQVLARSNQPQHF
CDR3nt: TGTGCCTGGAGTGGGTATGCGGGACAGGTTCTTGCACGGAGCAATCAGCCCCAGCATTTT